Listed below are T cell receptor beta chains from one sample, sequenced in a study of cytomegalovirus exposure and HLA in healthy donors. TCRdb's copy holds only in-frame clones and misses some; the assay was immunoSEQ multiplex PCR. There are 110,000 to 150,000 clones in the sample; roughly 80% occur only once, and around 1.5% lies in the top ten. The sample consisted of PBMCs. The receptors shown here come from a female donor in good health and CMV-seronegative. Each CDR3 is given with its conserved first and last residue. A D gene is named only where the DNA matches it firmly. Where a row states a size, it is once, few, many or the class of an expanded clone; other rows omit it.

size | D | J | V | CDR3 | DNA
- | TRBD1 | TRBJ2-7 | TRBV5-6 | CASSVRDRAPREQYF | TGTGCCAGCAGCGTCCGGGACAGGGCTCCCCGCGAGCAGTACTTC
few | - | TRBJ1-2 | TRBV28 | CASSLRGGGYTF | TGTGCCAGCAGTTTACGGGGAGGTGGCTACACCTTC
- | TRBD1 | TRBJ2-5 | TRBV14 | CASSQMGTGEETQYF | TGTGCCAGCAGCCAAATGGGGACAGGGGAGGAGACCCAGTACTTC
- | - | TRBJ1-3 | TRBV28 | CASSPTGTLPGNTIYF | TGTGCCAGCAGTCCCACAGGGACCCTACCTGGAAACACCATATATTTT
- | TRBD2 | TRBJ2-5 | TRBV2 | CASSGEAGGGETQYF | TGTGCCAGCAGTGGGGAAGCGGGGGGAGGAGAGACCCAGTACTTC
once | TRBD2 | TRBJ2-5 | TRBV19 | CASSIGQGGQETQYF | TGTGCCAGTAGTATAGGGCAGGGAGGGCAAGAGACCCAGTACTTC
few | TRBD1 | TRBJ2-7 | TRBV28 | CASSTGGIYEQYF | TGTGCCAGTTCGACAGGGGGCATCTACGAGCAGTACTTC
- | TRBD1 | TRBJ2-1 | TRBV27 | CASSFPGDRGHNEQFF | TGTGCCAGCAGTTTCCCGGGGGACAGGGGACACAATGAGCAGTTCTTC
- | TRBD1 | TRBJ1-1 | TRBV7-2 | CASSSLTGGVTEAFF | TGTGCCAGCAGCTCCCTGACAGGGGGAGTCACTGAAGCTTTCTTT
- | TRBD2 | TRBJ2-7 | TRBV5-4 | CASSLRGRAFHEQYF | TGTGCCAGCAGCTTACGAGGGAGGGCCTTCCACGAGCAGTACTTC